This TCR beta chain was recorded in a study of STAT3 mutations in large granular lymphocyte leukemia. Study background: 40% of treated T-LGLL patients showed hematologic response to immunosuppression.

Findings and caveats of the study: Some patients had persisting codominant clonotypes that could mask small clones. All newly emerging clones after therapy were STAT3 wild type. Variable sampling intervals and differing treatment regimens complicated linking therapy response to TCR clonal burden changes. In T-cell large granular lymphocyte leukemia, about half of patients showed multiple immunodominant subclonotypes.

Regarding this clone: Its antigen remains unidentified.

Clones were read by immunoSEQ multiplex PCR, and TCRdb kept only the in-frame ones, dropping some. The sample shows about 10,000 clones, roughly 54% of them seen only once. The material sequenced was peripheral blood mononuclear cells. The receptor's source is a boy aged 10-17 years with T-cell large granular lymphocyte leukemia. Some clones in this sample may be carry-over from other donors' samples.

CDR3 nucleotide sequence: TGTGCCAGCAGTCGAGACAGGGGCAGTAATTCACCCCTCCACTTT. Its translation is CASSRDRGSNSPLHF. This sequence joins TRBV6-1 and TRBJ1-6; 8 bases are shared with TRBD1. In germline, CDR1 is MNHNS, CDR2 SASEGT. V shed 5 bases, J shed 6 bases, and the junction held 6 bases outside the gene matches. This CDR3 contains 15 residues.